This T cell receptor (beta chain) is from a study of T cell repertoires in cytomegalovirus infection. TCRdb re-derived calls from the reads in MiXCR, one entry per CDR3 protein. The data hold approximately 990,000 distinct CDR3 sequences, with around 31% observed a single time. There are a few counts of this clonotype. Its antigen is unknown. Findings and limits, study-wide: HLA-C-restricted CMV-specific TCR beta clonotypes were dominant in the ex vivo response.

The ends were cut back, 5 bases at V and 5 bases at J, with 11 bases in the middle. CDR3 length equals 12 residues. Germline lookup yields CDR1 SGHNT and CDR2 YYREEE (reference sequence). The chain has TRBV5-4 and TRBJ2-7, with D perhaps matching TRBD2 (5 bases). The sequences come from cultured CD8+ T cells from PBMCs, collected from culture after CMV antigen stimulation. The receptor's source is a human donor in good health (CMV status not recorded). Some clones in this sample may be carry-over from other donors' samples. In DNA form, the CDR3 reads TGTGCCAGCAGTAAGCCCGGGGACGAGCAGTACGTC. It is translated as CASSKPGDEQYV.